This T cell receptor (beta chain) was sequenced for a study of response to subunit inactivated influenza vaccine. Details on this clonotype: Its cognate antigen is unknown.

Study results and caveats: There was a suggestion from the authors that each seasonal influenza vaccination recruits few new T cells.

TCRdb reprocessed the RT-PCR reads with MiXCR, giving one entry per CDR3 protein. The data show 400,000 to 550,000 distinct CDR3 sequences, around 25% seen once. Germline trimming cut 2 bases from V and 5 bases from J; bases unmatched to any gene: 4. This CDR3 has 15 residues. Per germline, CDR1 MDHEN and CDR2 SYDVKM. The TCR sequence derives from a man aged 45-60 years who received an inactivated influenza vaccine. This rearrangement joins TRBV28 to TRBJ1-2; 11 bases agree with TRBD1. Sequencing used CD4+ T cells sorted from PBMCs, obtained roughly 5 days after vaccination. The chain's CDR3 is CASSLGGTGGYGYTF. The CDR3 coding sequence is TGTGCCAGCAGTTTAGGCGGGACAGGGGGTTATGGCTACACCTTC.